These 27 T cell receptor beta chains were all obtained from the same sample, sequenced in a study of human T cells and chemical hapten exposure. MiXCR was run by TCRdb on the 5' RACE reads, yielding one entry per CDR3 protein. The sample yields about 140,000 distinct CDR3 sequences, around 4% seen once. It was from unfractionated whole blood that total RNA was extracted. All receptors derive from a female donor in good health.

This clonotype was seen more than once but under ten times. The chain uses TRBV20-1 and TRBJ2-2; D not certain. The germline CDR1 and CDR2 sequences are DFQATT and SNEGSKA (reference sequence). Between the trimmed V and J ends, which lost 2 bases and 4 bases, there was a span of 8 bases. The CDR3 extends over 13 amino acids. In nucleotides, the CDR3 is TGCAGTGCTAGACGGTATTTCACCGGGGAGCTGTTTTTT. This encodes CSARRYFTGELFF.

This clonotype was picked up a small number of times. This chain links TRBV7-2 with TRBJ2-5, with D tentatively TRBD1 (7 bases). The CDR3 runs to 15 residues. Germline CDR1 reads SGHTA; CDR2 reads FQGNSA. V shed 5 bases and J shed 5 bases, with 18 bases lying between them. CDR3 sequence reads: CASSRDNSGGETQYF. DNA of the CDR3: TGTGCCAGCAGCCGGGACAACTCAGGGGGGGAGACCCAGTACTTC.

The table lists this clonotype with a few counts. The chain links TRBV5-1 to TRBJ2-3; D is unresolved. Trimming removed 0 bases from V and 4 bases from J, with 9 bases in between. CDR3 size: 14 residues. Germline-derived CDR1 and CDR2 are SGHRS and YFSETQ. The CDR3: CASSLDKQADTQYF. The CDR3, as DNA: TGCGCCAGCAGCTTGGATAAGCAAGCAGATACGCAGTATTTT.

This clonotype was detected many times. CDR3 amino acids: CAISGTGEGSPLHF. As DNA, the CDR3 is TGTGCCATCAGTGGGACAGGGGAGGGCTCACCCCTCCACTTT. This rearrangement joins TRBV10-3 to TRBJ1-6, with 9 bases fitting TRBD1. Germline CDR1 is ENHRY and CDR2 is SYGVKD. CDR3 length: 14 residues. The J segment lost 10 bases and the V segment lost 4 bases, leaving 5 bases of the junction unmatched.

The chain recombines TRBV6-1 with TRBJ2-3, with 9 positions matching TRBD2. Germline V gene lookup returns CDR1 MNHNS and CDR2 SASEGT. The CDR3 consists of 19 residues. J lost 0 bases, V lost 9 bases, and 19 bases had no gene match. In nucleotides, the CDR3 is TGTGCCAGGGGAACCCTTCTAGCGGGGAGCCCTACTAGCACAGATACGCAGTATTTT. Protein sequence: CARGTLLAGSPTSTDTQYF.

This clonotype was recorded a few times. The chain combines TRBV27 with TRBJ1-1; D is unclear. This CDR3 is built from 13 residues. The V gene's germline CDR1 is MNHEY and CDR2 SMNVEV (reference sequence). Trimming shortened V by 5 bases and J by 0 bases, and 7 bases separated the two germline ends. CDR3 sequence reads: CASSPFLNTEAFF. CDR3 bases: TGTGCCAGCAGTCCGTTTCTGAACACTGAAGCTTTCTTT.

V and J are TRBV12-3 or TRBV12-4 and TRBJ1-1; D might be TRBD1 (5 bases). The ends were cut back, 5 bases at V and 4 bases at J, with 11 bases in the middle. There are 13 residues in the CDR3. CDR3 residues: CASSMGVRTEAFF. The CDR3 DNA sequence: TGTGCCAGCAGTATGGGGGTACGCACTGAAGCTTTCTTT.

This clonotype was found many times. The rearrangement uses TRBV2 and TRBJ1-6; the match to TRBD1 covers 7 bases. The junction had 9 bases not matched to a gene; V was cut back by 5 bases and J by 11 bases. CDR1 is SNHLY and CDR2 is FYNNEI in the germline V gene. This CDR3 has 14 residues. The CDR3 bases are TGTGCCAGCAGTTCCCCGACAGGGAAGACACCCCTCCACTTT. Its protein is CASSSPTGKTPLHF.

This clonotype was picked up many times. The chain has TRBV6-6 and TRBJ1-2; TRBD1 matches at 10 bases. After removal of 2 bases from V and 8 bases from J, the junction contained 23 bases not matched to a gene. This CDR3 region has 20 residues. The germline CDR1 and CDR2 sequences are MNHNY and SVGAGI (reference sequence). The CDR3 DNA sequence: TGTGCCAGCAGTTACCCCATCTTGGGGACAGGGGAGCCCGGGCGTGGAGGCTACACCTTC. The encoded protein is CASSYPILGTGEPGRGGYTF.

At least ten counts were recorded for this clonotype. The chain joins TRBV29-1 to TRBJ1-5, with D possibly matching TRBD1 (6 bases). The CDR3 runs to 14 residues. Germline V CDR1 and CDR2: SQVTM, ANQGSEA. With 7 bases removed from V and 2 bases from J, the gap between germline ends came to 15 bases. CDR3: CSALAGAGNQPQHF. The CDR3 DNA reads TGCAGCGCGCTAGCAGGGGCAGGCAATCAGCCCCAGCATTTT.

By sample share, this clonotype is medium-sized. This chain uses TRBV7-3 with TRBJ2-5; TRBD2 is a possible D gene (5 bases). Germline lookup yields CDR1 SGHTA and CDR2 FQGTGA. Trimming took off 5 bases at V and 2 bases at J, with 12 bases between the two ends. This CDR3 has 14 residues. This CDR3 is CASSPLGTQETQYF. The CDR3 nucleotides are TGTGCCAGCAGCCCACTAGGTACTCAAGAGACCCAGTACTTC.

This clonotype came up many times. The rearrangement joins TRBV5-1 to TRBJ2-3, with D unresolved. Germline V gene sequence: CDR1 SGHRS, CDR2 YFSETQ. Between the trimmed V and J ends, which lost 0 bases and 0 bases, there was a span of 5 bases. This CDR3 region has 14 residues. Written as DNA, the CDR3 is TGCGCCAGCAGCTTGGAGCTTAGCACAGATACGCAGTATTTT. It codes for CASSLELSTDTQYF.

This clonotype was recorded at least ten times. V and J are TRBV4-2 and TRBJ2-7; tentatively, D is TRBD1 or TRBD2 (5 bases each). The germline V gene has CDR1 LGHNA and CDR2 YNFKEQ. The CDR3 is made up of 14 amino acids. With 1 base removed from V and 5 bases from J, the gap between germline ends came to 12 bases. CDR3 protein: CASSQVAWDDEQYF. The CDR3 DNA follows: TGTGCCAGCAGCCAAGTAGCGTGGGACGACGAGCAGTACTTC.

This clonotype was detected ten times or more. The J gene is TRBJ2-3, the V gene TRBV28, with D uncertain. The germline V gene has CDR1 MDHEN and CDR2 SYDVKM. Between the trimmed V and J ends, which lost 3 bases and 0 bases, there was a span of 4 bases. The CDR3 contains 13 residues. This CDR3 reads CASSLRSTDTQYF. The CDR3, as DNA: TGTGCCAGCAGTTTGCGGAGCACAGATACGCAGTATTTT.

The chain combines TRBV7-9 with TRBJ1-1, with unresolved D. This CDR3 is 15 amino acids long. V gave up 6 bases and J gave up 7 bases, with 21 bases separating them. CDR1 is SEHNR, CDR2 FQNEAQ, per germline (reference sequence). CDR3 residues: CASSPEVGPPGEAFF. The CDR3 bases are TGTGCCAGCAGTCCCGAAGTGGGTCCGCCGGGTGAAGCTTTCTTT.

This clonotype has more than one count but fewer than ten. The chain couples TRBV12-5 to TRBJ2-3; D is tentatively TRBD1 or TRBD2 (6 bases each). CDR1 is LGHNT, CDR2 FRNRAP, per germline. Trimming removed 3 bases from V and 4 bases from J, with 8 bases in between. CDR3 size: 13 residues. The CDR3 DNA follows: TGTGCTAGTGGTTTCGGGGGCGCAGATACGCAGTATTTT. Amino acid sequence: CASGFGGADTQYF. Combining the CDR3 with reference TRBV12-5 and TRBJ2-3 gives the whole variable domain DARVTQTPRHKVTEMGQEVTMRCQPILGHNTVFWYRQTMMQGLELLAYFRNRAPLDDSGMPKDRFSAEMPDATLATLKIQPSEPRDSAVYFCASGFGGADTQYFGPGTRLTVL.

This clonotype was recorded many times. This chain connects TRBV9 to TRBJ1-6, with D possibly being TRBD1 (5 bases). The germline gives CDR1 SGDLS, CDR2 YYNGEE. Trimming took 3 bases from V and 9 from J, leaving 7 bases between them. This CDR3 spans 12 amino acids. The CDR3 sequence: CASSGRGSPLHF. The CDR3 nucleotides read TGTGCCAGCAGCGGGAGGGGTTCACCCCTCCACTTT. Looking up the rest from reference TRBV9 and TRBJ1-6 gives the full variable domain: DSGVTQTPKHLITATGQRVTLRCSPRSGDLSVYWYQQSLDQGLQFLIQYYNGEERAKGNILERFSAQQFPDLHSELNLSSLELGDSALYFCASSGRGSPLHFGNGTRLTVT.

In its sample, this clonotype was seen a few times. In DNA, the CDR3 is TGCGCCAGCAGCGCCCGGCAGGGGGGCTGCTCCTATGGCTACACCTTC. Its translation: CASSARQGGCSYGYTF. The V gene is TRBV5-1, the J gene TRBJ1-2; 7 nucleotides agree with TRBD1. After removal of 4 bases from V and 4 bases from J, the junction contained 13 bases not matched to a gene. CDR1 is SGHRS and CDR2 is YFSETQ in the germline V gene. The CDR3 runs to 16 residues.

This clonotype was detected many times. The genes are TRBV5-5 and TRBJ2-5; no clear D gene. V shed 0 bases and J shed 5 bases, with 11 bases lying between them. CDR3 length equals 14 residues. The germline gives CDR1 SGHKS, CDR2 YYEKEE (reference sequence). CDR3 loop: CASSLAQVQETQYF. DNA for the CDR3: TGTGCCAGCAGCTTGGCGCAGGTCCAGGAGACCCAGTACTTC.

This clonotype has ten or more counts. The chain links TRBV27 to TRBJ2-1; tentative D call: TRBD2 (6 bases). Germline CDR1 reads MNHEY; CDR2 reads SMNVEV (reference sequence). The CDR3 covers 15 residues. The V end was cut by 3 bases, the J end by 8 bases, with 17 bases between. The CDR3 nucleotides read TGTGCCAGCAGTTTTAGGGAGGTAGGGATCCATGAGCAGTTCTTC. This codes for CASSFREVGIHEQFF.

The chain is built from TRBV7-9 and TRBJ1-1; 9 nucleotides match TRBD1. Per germline, CDR1 SEHNR and CDR2 FQNEAQ (reference sequence). J gave up 5 bases and V 5 bases, and 12 bases lay outside the gene matches. This CDR3 contains 16 residues. The DNA for the CDR3 is TGTGCCAGCAGCACGGGACAGGGAAACTGGATGACTGAAGCTTTCTTT. Translated: CASSTGQGNWMTEAFF.

This clonotype has ten or more counts. The rearrangement uses TRBV9 and TRBJ1-3; weak D call: TRBD1 (5 bases). This CDR3 contains 17 residues. Germline values: CDR1 SGDLS, CDR2 YYNGEE. Trimming stripped 8 bases from V and 0 bases from J, with 21 bases between. The CDR3 loop is CARLTWGRLSSGNTIYF. The CDR3 region has the DNA TGTGCCAGATTAACCTGGGGCAGGCTGTCCTCTGGAAACACCATATATTTT.

This clonotype was picked up many times. This chain connects TRBV19 to TRBJ1-1; possibly TRBD1 for D (5 bases). V lost 6 bases and J 6 bases, leaving 17 bases between the germline ends. The germline V gene has CDR1 LNHDA and CDR2 SQIVND (reference sequence). The CDR3 totals 14 residues. The CDR3 sequence is CASSQRGGAAEAFF. The CDR3, as DNA: TGTGCCAGTAGCCAACGCGGTGGGGCGGCTGAAGCTTTCTTT.

The sample holds many counts of this clonotype. This chain joins TRBV6-2 or TRBV6-3 and TRBJ2-2; 10 bases are shared with TRBD1. V lost 7 bases, J lost 0 bases, and 11 bases stayed unmatched. Per germline, CDR1 MNHEY and CDR2 SVGEGT. The CDR3 has 18 amino acids. The CDR3 protein is CASTLKGTGATNTGELFF. The CDR3 DNA is TGTGCCAGCACCCTGAAAGGGACAGGGGCTACGAACACCGGGGAGCTGTTTTTT.

The sample holds many counts of this clonotype. The rearrangement joins TRBV6-1 to TRBJ1-6; 7 bases line up with TRBD1. Germline CDR1 MNHNS, CDR2 SASEGT. CDR3 length: 15 amino acids. V lost 2 bases and J lost 10; bases outside the gene matches: 8. In nucleotides, the CDR3 is TGTGCCAGCAGTGAATCTGACAGGGAGACGTCACCCCTCCACTTT. This translates into CASSESDRETSPLHF.

This clonotype was seen at least ten times. This CDR3 is CASSSDPTSSYEQYF. The CDR3 DNA reads TGTGCCAGCAGCTCCGACCCGACAAGCTCCTACGAGCAGTACTTC. The rearrangement links TRBV5-6 to TRBJ2-7, with unresolved D. Per germline, CDR1 SGHDT and CDR2 YYEEEE. V was clipped by 3 bases and J by 0 bases, with 13 bases between them. The CDR3 loop spans 15 amino acids.

This clonotype was seen at least ten times. CDR3: CASSLGGGPNTEAFF. The DNA for the CDR3 is TGCGCCAGCAGCTTGGGGGGGGGCCCGAACACTGAAGCTTTCTTT. The chain has TRBV5-1 and TRBJ1-1, with a weak D call TRBD1 (6 bases). Germline V gene data show CDR1 as SGHRS and CDR2 as YFSETQ. The CDR3 sequence is 15 residues long. Trimming stripped 0 bases from V and 1 base from J, with 10 bases between. The full variable domain, rest sourced from reference TRBV5-1 and TRBJ1-1, is KAGVTQTPRYLIKTRGQQVTLSCSPISGHRSVSWYQQTPGQGLQFLFEYFSETQRNKGNFPGRFSGRQFSNSRSEMNVSTLELGDSALYLCASSLGGGPNTEAFFGQGTRLTVV.